A single sample gave rise to the 28 T cell receptor beta chains below, sequenced in a study of PD-L1 blockade in urothelial cancer. TCRdb's table, derived via immunoSEQ multiplex PCR, lists solely in-frame clones and lacks some. The data hold about 2,300 clones, with around 38% observed a single time. The source was tumor tissue, collected before atezolizumab (anti-PD-L1) treatment. The receptors shown here come from a man between 60 and 75 years old with urothelial cancer.

This clone was detected only a few times. This rearrangement joins TRBV1 to TRBJ2-2; TRBD2, as called in the table, went unchecked against the DNA. TRBV1 constitutes a pseudogene. The length of the CDR3 is 17 residues. CDR3 nucleotide sequence: TGCGCCAGCAGCCGGGTGCTAGCGGGAGGGGTCGCCGGGGAGCTGTTTTTT. Its translation is CASSRVLAGGVAGELFF.

The chain employs TRBV19 and TRBJ2-3, with D hard to call. The CDR3 extends over 13 amino acids. Trimming took off 10 bases at V and 0 bases at J, with 11 bases between the two ends. The germline gives CDR1 LNHDA, CDR2 SQIVND (reference sequence). CDR3 region: CATLRPSTDTQYF. As DNA, the CDR3 is TGTGCCACGTTACGCCCTAGCACAGATACGCAGTATTTT. The full variable domain, in which reference TRBV19 and TRBJ2-3 provide the parts outside the CDR3, is DGGITQSPKYLFRKEGQNVTLSCEQNLNHDAMYWYRQDPGQGLRLIYYSQIVNDFQKGDIAEGYSVSREKKESFPLTVTSAQKNPTAFYLCATLRPSTDTQYFGPGTRLTVL.

The chain links TRBV6-8 to TRBJ2-7; D remains unclear. CDR1 and CDR2 (germline): MNHGY, SAAAGT. Trimming took off 4 bases at V and 0 bases at J, with 13 bases between the two ends. The CDR3 has 15 residues. The CDR3 spells CASSSPTLSSYEQYF. The CDR3 DNA reads TGTGCCAGCAGTTCCCCGACGCTGAGCTCCTACGAGCAGTACTTC.

CDR3 region: CSVCRTGEYNEQFF. In DNA form, the CDR3 reads TGCAGCGTTTGTAGGACAGGGGAGTACAATGAGCAGTTCTTC. The chain links TRBV29-1 to TRBJ2-1; the match to TRBD1 covers 9 bases. The CDR3 contains 14 residues. Germline V gene sequence: CDR1 SQVTM, CDR2 ANQGSEA. Losses at the gene ends were 5 bases for V and 4 bases for J; bases not matched to a gene: 6.

Only a few counts were recorded for this clone. The chain employs TRBV6-8 and TRBJ2-7; D remains unclear. The germline V gene encodes CDR1 MNHGY and CDR2 SAAAGT. V gave up 0 bases and J gave up 12 bases, with 18 bases separating them. The CDR3 totals 14 residues. The CDR3 DNA is TGTGCCAGCAGTTACTCTTCTGGGCTCCCCCTACTGTACTTC. Translating it yields CASSYSSGLPLLYF.

The rearrangement joins TRBV15 to TRBJ2-7, with 10 bases identical to TRBD2. The CDR3 extends over 21 amino acids. Trimming removed 7 bases from V and 2 bases from J; junction bases left unmatched: 26. Germline lookup yields CDR1 LNHNV and CDR2 YYDKDF (reference sequence). The CDR3: CATTPGRRARTSGLQAYEQYF. The CDR3, as DNA: TGTGCCACCACACCGGGCCGCCGGGCCCGGACTAGCGGTCTTCAAGCCTACGAGCAGTACTTC.

This clone was seen a few times. The J gene is TRBJ2-7, the V gene TRBV9, with D possibly being TRBD1 (5 bases). The V gene's germline CDR1 is SGDLS and CDR2 YYNGEE. This CDR3 is 15 amino acids long. The V gene lost 3 bases and the J gene lost 2 bases, with 15 bases spanning the gap. CDR3 residues: CASSEGAHEAYEQYF. CDR3 in DNA: TGTGCCAGCAGCGAAGGGGCCCATGAAGCCTACGAGCAGTACTTC.

This clone was found a few times. The chain links TRBV28 to TRBJ2-7; TRBD2 agrees at 8 bases. The germline V gene has CDR1 MDHEN and CDR2 SYDVKM. The CDR3 runs to 12 residues. Trimming took 2 bases from V and 10 from J; bases not matched to a gene: 4. Here the CDR3 reads CASSLIGRDQYF. CDR3 nucleotide sequence: TGTGCCAGCAGTTTAATCGGGAGGGACCAGTACTTC.

The rearrangement uses TRBV18 and TRBJ2-7; D unclear. Trimming left V 3 bases short and J 4 bases short, with 13 bases between. The CDR3 has 14 amino acids. CDR1 and CDR2 from the germline V gene are KGHSH and LQKENI. The CDR3: CASSPKLDKYEQYF. The DNA for the CDR3 is TGTGCCAGCTCACCCAAGTTAGACAAATACGAGCAGTACTTC.

The chain is built from TRBV18 and TRBJ2-3; TRBD2 agrees at 12 bases. V lost 3 bases and J lost 1; bases outside the gene matches: 5. Germline lookup yields CDR1 KGHSH and CDR2 LQKENI. The length of the CDR3 is 17 residues. This CDR3 reads CASSPTSGSRGTDTQYF. The CDR3 region has the DNA TGTGCCAGCTCACCGACTAGCGGGAGCAGGGGCACAGATACGCAGTATTTT.

The J gene is TRBJ2-7, the V gene TRBV30; maybe TRBD2 (5 bases). Trimming left V 4 bases short and J 2 bases short, with 12 bases between. This CDR3 comprises 13 residues. Germline CDR1 is GTSNPN and CDR2 is SVGIG (reference sequence). The CDR3 loop reads CAWITSGAYEQYF. CDR3 bases: TGTGCCTGGATAACCAGCGGAGCCTACGAGCAGTACTTC.

There are a few counts of this clone. The CDR3 region has the DNA TGTGCCAGCAGCCAAGATCTGACTAGCGGGGACTACGAGCAGTACTTC. Protein sequence: CASSQDLTSGDYEQYF. The chain recombines TRBV7-7 with TRBJ2-7; 11 bases line up with TRBD2. Germline-derived CDR1 and CDR2 are SSHAT and FNYEAQ (reference sequence). V lost 5 bases, J lost 3 bases, and 9 bases stayed unmatched. The length of the CDR3 is 16 residues.

The chain employs TRBV29-1 and TRBJ1-1, with a weak D call TRBD1 (5 bases). The V gene's germline CDR1 is SQVTM and CDR2 ANQGSEA. The CDR3 is 13 amino acids. The V and J ends lost 3 bases and 1 base respectively, with 9 bases between them. The CDR3 loop reads CSVDLGGNTEAFF. The CDR3 coding sequence is TGCAGCGTTGACCTCGGGGGGAACACTGAAGCTTTCTTT. The complete variable domain, with remaining parts taken from reference TRBV29-1 and TRBJ1-1, reads SAVISQKPSRDICQRGTSLTIQCQVDSQVTMMFWYRQQPGQSLTLIATANQGSEATYESGFVIDKFPISRPNLTFSTLTVSNMSPEDSSIYLCSVDLGGNTEAFFGQGTRLTVV.

This clone has just a few counts. This chain uses TRBV11-3 with TRBJ1-3; a possible D gene is TRBD1 (6 bases). Germline values: CDR1 SGHNT, CDR2 YENEEA. Trimming pared 4 bases from V and 0 bases from J, leaving 16 bases between. CDR3 length: 17 amino acids. The CDR3 loop reads CASSSWGGGYSGNTIYF. The CDR3 region has the DNA TGTGCCAGCAGCTCCTGGGGAGGGGGTTACTCTGGAAACACCATATATTTT.

This clone was picked up a small number of times. The V gene is TRBV9, the J gene TRBJ2-2, with D tentatively TRBD2 (6 bases). The germline V gene encodes CDR1 SGDLS and CDR2 YYNGEE. Trimming removed 0 bases at V and 5 bases at J, with 14 bases between. The CDR3 loop spans 16 amino acids. This CDR3 reads CASSVAGDSSTGELFF. The CDR3 nucleotides are TGTGCCAGCAGCGTAGCGGGGGACTCGAGTACCGGGGAGCTGTTTTTT.

The rearrangement links TRBV10-2 to TRBJ1-2; a weak D match, TRBD1 (6 bases). The CDR3 runs 13 residues. Germline V gene sequence: CDR1 WSHSY, CDR2 SAAADI. V dropped 7 bases and J dropped 0 bases, with 9 bases sitting between them. The CDR3 sequence is CASTGGSNYGYTF. The CDR3 nucleotides are TGCGCCAGCACCGGGGGCTCTAACTATGGCTACACCTTC.

About this clone: One end of the junction is discordant with germline, which a read error may explain. V usage is TRBV11-3 and J usage is TRBJ2-2; D is possibly TRBD1 or TRBD2 (5 bases each). The CDR3 covers 14 residues. From germline, CDR1 is SGHNT and CDR2 YENEEA. The CDR3 sequence is CASSLGPAPGELFF. The CDR3 DNA follows: TGTGCCAGCAGCTTGGGACCAGCGCCCGGGGAGTTGTTTTTT.

The gene calls are TRBV30 and TRBJ2-1, with D possibly matching TRBD1 (6 bases). CDR3 size: 11 residues. CDR1 and CDR2 from the germline V gene are GTSNPN and SVGIG (reference sequence). Trimming took 2 bases from V and 10 from J, leaving 9 bases between them. The CDR3 coding sequence is TGTGCCTGGAGTACCGGACAGGAGCAGTTCTTC. Its protein product is CAWSTGQEQFF.

This rearrangement joins TRBV30 to TRBJ1-1; 7 bases line up with TRBD1. With 3 bases clipped from V and 7 bases from J, the junction kept 2 bases outside the gene matches. CDR1 and CDR2 (germline): GTSNPN, SVGIG (reference sequence). This CDR3 region has 11 residues. The CDR3 sequence is CAWSGDSEAFF. DNA for the CDR3: TGTGCCTGGAGCGGGGACAGTGAAGCTTTCTTT.

This clone turned up a few times. The V call is TRBV6-7, the J call TRBJ2-7; 7 positions match TRBD2. TRBV6-7 is classed as an ORF, of uncertain function. Germline trimming cut 4 bases from V and 4 bases from J; bases unmatched to any gene: 7. CDR3 size: 14 residues. CDR3 in DNA: TGTGCCAGCAGTTTAGGACTAGTAAGGTACGAGCAGTACTTC. Its translation: CASSLGLVRYEQYF.

This clone was counted between two and nine times. The genes are TRBV4-1 and TRBJ2-1; weak D call: TRBD1 (6 bases). This CDR3 comprises 13 residues. Trimming stripped 4 bases from V and 10 bases from J, with 14 bases between. Germline V gives CDR1 MGHRA, CDR2 YSYEKL. The CDR3 here is CASSLDRRREQFF. CDR3 DNA sequence: TGCGCCAGCAGCCTAGACAGGAGGCGGGAGCAGTTCTTC.

About this clone: An end of the junction does not agree with germline; a read error may underlie this. This chain uses TRBV6-8 with TRBJ2-2; D is uncertain. CDR1 is MNHGY and CDR2 is SAAAGT in the germline V gene. This CDR3 is built from 14 residues. CDR3 nucleotides: TGTGCCATCAGTCAGGCGATGGGAACCGGGGAGCTGTTTTTT. Protein sequence: CAISQAMGTGELFF.

CDR3 protein: CASSIESGNYEQYF. The CDR3 DNA is TGTGCCAGTAGTATAGAGAGCGGGAACTACGAGCAGTACTTC. V usage is TRBV19 and J usage is TRBJ2-7; 7 positions match TRBD2. The length of the CDR3 is 14 residues. V was pared by 0 bases and J by 3 bases, with 2 bases of the junction left unmatched. The germline CDR1 and CDR2 sequences are LNHDA and SQIVND (reference sequence).

This chain joins TRBV30 and TRBJ2-1, with 10 nucleotides matching TRBD1. The CDR3 loop spans 15 amino acids. In germline, CDR1 is GTSNPN, CDR2 SVGIG (reference sequence). CDR3 residues: CSTGGWGGSYNEQFF. For the CDR3, the DNA is TGTTCGACAGGGGGCTGGGGCGGGAGTTACAATGAGCAGTTCTTC.

The V gene is TRBV4-1, the J gene TRBJ2-1, with 12 bases matching TRBD2. The V segment lost 3 bases and the J segment 3 bases; nucleotides outside the gene matches: 9. The CDR3 sequence is 18 residues long. Germline CDR1 and CDR2: MGHRA and YSYEKL. Written as DNA, the CDR3 is TGCGCCAGCAGCCATGCGACTAGCGGGGGCCCTCACTACAATGAGCAGTTCTTC. Amino acids: CASSHATSGGPHYNEQFF.

In this sample, this clone is medium-sized. The chain joins TRBV4-1 to TRBJ2-5, with 8 bases aligning to TRBD2. Trimming at V came to 0 bases and at J to 1 base, leaving 7 bases not matched to a gene. The CDR3 has 17 residues. Germline V CDR1 and CDR2: MGHRA, YSYEKL. In DNA form, the CDR3 reads TGCGCCAGCAGCCAAGAAGCAGACGGGGGGGCCCAAGAGACCCAGTACTTC. Translating gives CASSQEADGGAQETQYF.

The chain is built from TRBV15 and TRBJ1-2, with D possibly matching TRBD1 (6 bases). This CDR3 has 14 residues. Trimming shortened V by 3 bases and J by 5 bases, and 13 bases separated the two germline ends. Per germline, CDR1 LNHNV and CDR2 YYDKDF (reference sequence). Here the CDR3 DNA reads TGTGCCACCAGCAGCCCGACAGGACGATATGGCTACACCTTC. Translation: CATSSPTGRYGYTF.

This sequence joins TRBV29-1 and TRBJ2-6; TRBD1 is a possible D gene (6 bases). Trimming pared 4 bases from V and 1 base from J, leaving 14 bases between. This CDR3 is built from 16 residues. CDR1 is SQVTM and CDR2 is ANQGSEA in the germline V gene. The CDR3 nucleotides are TGCAGCGTTGTGGGGCAGGGGATTTCTGGGGCCAACGTCCTGACTTTC. This encodes CSVVGQGISGANVLTF.